A selection of T cell receptor beta chains follows, all from one sample in a study of glioma-infiltrating T cells. One entry per CDR3 protein, called by TCRdb with MiXCR from the multiplex PCR reads. The data contain around 99,000 distinct CDR3 sequences, less than 30% of them seen just once; the ten biggest clones take up 30% to 35%. The sequenced sample was glioma tissue, nonneoplastic brain tissue, or PBMCs (not recorded which). The receptors stem from a human donor with low-grade glioma or glioblastoma, undergoing nonglioma brain surgery, or in good health (not recorded which). Each CDR3 is given with its conserved first and last residue. Each record gives: D gene, J gene, V gene, clone size, CDR3 DNA, CDR3 protein. The D gene is left open where the match is weak. Some rows have no size entry. The others give once, few or many, or a class for an expanded clone.

-	TRBJ1-4	TRBV7-2	many	TGTGCCAGCAGCGCCGACAGCTTCTTGGGGGAAAAACTGTTTTTT	CASSADSFLGEKLFF
TRBD2	TRBJ2-1	TRBV24-1	few	TGTGCCACAGGCCTAGCGGGATCCTACAATGAGCAGTTCTTC	CATGLAGSYNEQFF
-	TRBJ2-1	TRBV11-2	many	TGTGCCAGCAGCCACAATGAGCAGTTCTTC	CASSHNEQFF
-	TRBJ2-7	TRBV28	-	TGTGCCAGCAGTTTGGGATCCTTTTTGGGGCAGAGGAGCTCCTACGAGCAGTACTTC	CASSLGSFLGQRSSYEQYF
TRBD2	TRBJ2-5	TRBV19	many	TGTGCCAGTAGAAAAAGCGGGAGAGAGACCCAGTACTTC	CASRKSGRETQYF
-	TRBJ1-1	TRBV19	few	TGTGCCAGTAGTTTCAGGGGAGCTTTCTTT	CASSFRGAFF
-	TRBJ2-2	TRBV7-2	many	TGTGCCAGCACCCTGCTCGGGGCTTTTTCGGGCGGGGAGCTGTTTTTT	CASTLLGAFSGGELFF
-	TRBJ2-6	TRBV6-1	many	TGTGCCAGCAGTTCCCCGTCGTACTCTGGGGCCAACGTCCTGACTTTC	CASSSPSYSGANVLTF
-	TRBJ1-6	TRBV20-1	many	TGCAGTGTTGCGATAAGGCAAAGCTCCTATAATTCACCCCTCCACTTT	CSVAIRQSSYNSPLHF
TRBD1	TRBJ1-5	TRBV28	medium-sized	TGTGCCAGCAAGCGGACAGGGAATAGCAATCAGCCCCAGCATTTT	CASKRTGNSNQPQHF
-	TRBJ2-5	TRBV18	many	TGTGCCAGCTCCCCACCCAGTCGAGAGACCCAGTACTTC	CASSPPSRETQYF
-	TRBJ1-2	TRBV20-1	many	TGCAGTGCTAGAGATCTGAGATATGGCTACACCTTC	CSARDLRYGYTF
TRBD1	TRBJ2-1	TRBV6-5	-	TGTGCCAGCAGTTACCTACAGTGGACAGGGAACGATGAGCAGTTCTTC	CASSYLQWTGNDEQFF
TRBD1	TRBJ1-5	TRBV12-3/TRBV12-4	many	TGTGCCAGCAGTTGGACAGGGGGAAGATCAAATCAGCCCCAGCATTTT	CASSWTGGRSNQPQHF
-	TRBJ2-3	TRBV6-2/TRBV6-3	-	TGTGCCAGCAGTTACTCCAACATACCGAGCACGGATAAGCAGTATTTT	CASSYSNIPSTDKQYF
-	TRBJ2-5	TRBV9	-	TGTGCCAGCAGCGTAGCCAGTCAAGAGACCCAGTACTTC	CASSVASQETQYF
-	TRBJ1-1	TRBV12-3/TRBV12-4	many	TGTGCCAGCAGTTTAAGTGAAACTGAAGCTTTCTTT	CASSLSETEAFF
TRBD2	TRBJ2-1	TRBV7-2	-	TGTGCCAGCAGTCCCGGGACTAGCGGGGCCAATGAGCAGTTCTTC	CASSPGTSGANEQFF
-	TRBJ2-7	TRBV6-2/TRBV6-3	many	TGTGCCAGCAGCAACCGGTACTACGAGCAGTACTTC	CASSNRYYEQYF
-	TRBJ1-2	TRBV2	many	TGTGCCAGCAGTGTAGTAGTGACCGGCCTATACCCTTATGGCTACACCTTC	CASSVVVTGLYPYGYTF
TRBD1	TRBJ2-1	TRBV29-1	few	TGCAGCGTGAAAGGGGGGGTGGACAGGGGCTACAATGAGCAGTTCTTC	CSVKGGVDRGYNEQFF
-	TRBJ1-1	TRBV6-2/TRBV6-3	many	TGTGCCAGCAGTTACTGGCAGGGGCATCAGATGAACACTGAAGCTTTCTTT	CASSYWQGHQMNTEAFF
TRBD2	TRBJ2-1	TRBV7-9	-	TGTGCCAGCAGCCAAGGACTAGCGGCACCCTACAATGAGCAGTTCTTC	CASSQGLAAPYNEQFF
TRBD1	TRBJ2-3	TRBV2	many	TGTGCCAGCAGGGGGACAGCGCTAGATACGCAGTATTTT	CASRGTALDTQYF
TRBD2	TRBJ2-7	TRBV7-9	-	TGTGCCAGCAGCGTTAAGCTGGGACTAGCTTTAAACGAGGAGTACTTC	CASSVKLGLALNEEYF
TRBD1	TRBJ1-4	TRBV5-4	-	TGTGCCAGCAGTTTGACAGGGGGCCACGTCGAGAAACTGTTTTTT	CASSLTGGHVEKLFF
-	TRBJ1-1	TRBV6-1	-	TGTGCCACCCGACGTCAGGGAACCACTGAAGCTTTCTTT	CATRRQGTTEAFF
TRBD1	TRBJ1-1	TRBV4-1	many	TGCGCCAGCAGTCCCCCTGGGACAGTCAGCACTGAAGCTTTCTTT	CASSPPGTVSTEAFF
TRBD2	TRBJ2-1	TRBV7-2	-	TGTGCCAGCACTGGGATGCTAGCGGGAGTGACGTATGAGCAGTTCTTC	CASTGMLAGVTYEQFF
-	TRBJ2-2	TRBV20-1	many	TGCAGTGCCGCGCCGCTATTGAACACCGGGGAGCTGTTTTTT	CSAAPLLNTGELFF
-	TRBJ2-3	TRBV9	once	TGTGCCAGCAGCGTAGAAGACAGCCCTACGATGGGATTACTGGGGCAGTATTTT	CASSVEDSPTMGLLGQYF
TRBD2	TRBJ2-1	TRBV20-1	many	TGCAGTGCTAGGCGGACTAGCGGGGCGAACAATGAGCAGTTCTTC	CSARRTSGANNEQFF
TRBD1	TRBJ1-1	TRBV20-1	many	TGCAGTGCCTTAAATCCGGGACAGGGTTGGACTGAAGCTTTCTTT	CSALNPGQGWTEAFF
-	TRBJ1-1	TRBV6-2/TRBV6-3	-	TGTGCCAGCAGTTACAATCCAGGGGCTATGACTGAAGCTTACTTT	CASSYNPGAMTEAYF
-	TRBJ1-5	TRBV2	many	TGTGCCAGCAGTGCGGGAATACGGAACAATCAGCCCCAGCATTTT	CASSAGIRNNQPQHF